Listed below are T cell receptor beta chains from one sample, sequenced in a study of OX40 agonist ivuxolimab in advanced cancers. Using immunoSEQ multiplex PCR, the repertoire was profiled, and TCRdb retains in-frame clones only, with some absent. The sample has fewer than 60,000 clones; 70% to 80% are singletons. The sample was CD4+ or CD8+ T cells sorted from blood, taken in a trial of the OX40 agonist ivuxolimab. The receptors shown here come from an adult with an advanced solid tumor such as melanoma, head and neck, liver or kidney cancer. Each CDR3 is given with its conserved first and last residue. The D gene is left open where the match is weak. Only part of the rows carry a size: once, few, many, or a class if the clone is expanded.

D gene	V gene	clone size	J gene	CDR3 length	CDR3 DNA	CDR3 protein
TRBD2	TRBV11-2	.	TRBJ2-7	14	TGTGCCAGCAGGCGACTAGCGGGAATTTACGAGCAGTACTTC	CASRRLAGIYEQYF
.	TRBV18	.	TRBJ1-2	14	TGTGCCAGCTCATCGGGACAAAAAAACTATGGCTACACCTTC	CASSSGQKNYGYTF
TRBD1	TRBV19	few	TRBJ1-6	14	TGTGCCAGTAAGGCCGGACAGGGGAATTCACCCCTCCACTTT	CASKAGQGNSPLHF
TRBD2	TRBV5-8	.	TRBJ2-1	15	TGTGCCAGCAGCCCCGGGAGGGTTCGGTACAATGAGCAGTTCTTC	CASSPGRVRYNEQFF
.	TRBV6-1	.	TRBJ1-1	15	TGTGCCAGCAGTGAAGACAGGGCAGCGGGAACTGAAGCTTTCTTT	CASSEDRAAGTEAFF
.	TRBV27	.	TRBJ1-2	13	TGTGCCAGCAGTTTCTCCGGGACTGGTGGCTACACCTTC	CASSFSGTGGYTF
.	TRBV5-1	.	TRBJ2-2	14	TGCGCCAGCAGCCGGACTACCGCGTCCGGGGAGCTGTTTTTT	CASSRTTASGELFF
.	TRBV10-3	.	TRBJ1-2	12	TGTGCCATCAGTAAGGGAGGCTATGGCTACACCTTC	CAISKGGYGYTF
.	TRBV6-1	.	TRBJ1-1	16	TGTGCCAGCAGTGCCATTCTGGACAGTATGAGGATCAGAGCTTTCTTT	CASSAILDSMRIRAFF
TRBD1	TRBV28	.	TRBJ2-1	14	TGTGCCAGCAGCAAACAGACAGGGTACAATGAGCAGTTCTTC	CASSKQTGYNEQFF
.	TRBV28	.	TRBJ1-1	14	TGTGCCATCCATGGGGATCGTAGGGGCACTGAAGCTTTCTTT	CAIHGDRRGTEAFF
TRBD1	TRBV5-4	.	TRBJ2-5	13	TGTGCCAGCAGCTTTGACAGGGGAGAGACCCAGTACTTC	CASSFDRGETQYF
TRBD1	TRBV5-1	.	TRBJ1-1	15	TGCGCCAGCAGCAGAACAGGGGTTGGAACCACTGAAGCTTTCTTT	CASSRTGVGTTEAFF
TRBD1	TRBV29-1	once	TRBJ1-1	13	TGCAGCGTTGGGACAGGGAGGGGAACTGAAGCTTTCTTT	CSVGTGRGTEAFF
TRBD2	TRBV5-1	.	TRBJ2-1	15	TGCGCCAGCAGCTTGGCCGGGAGGGGCTACAATGAGCAGTTCTTC	CASSLAGRGYNEQFF
TRBD2	TRBV5-1	.	TRBJ2-2	18	TGCGCCAGCAGCTTGGCGGTAGCGGGGGGTACTGCCGCCGGGGAGCTGTTTTTT	CASSLAVAGGTAAGELFF
.	TRBV19	.	TRBJ2-6	18	TGTGCCAGTAGTATAGATCGGGACCCCAGCTCTGGGGCCAACGTCCTGACTTTC	CASSIDRDPSSGANVLTF
.	TRBV18	.	TRBJ1-1	12	TGTGCCAGCTCACAGCCGGGCACTGAAGCTTTCTTT	CASSQPGTEAFF
.	TRBV19	once	TRBJ2-2	17	TGTGCCAGTAGCCCAACAATAGGAACGGCGAACACCGGGGAGCTGTTTTTT	CASSPTIGTANTGELFF
TRBD1	TRBV7-9	.	TRBJ1-1	13	TGTGCCAGCAGCTTACAGGGGGGCACTGAAGCTTTCTTT	CASSLQGGTEAFF
TRBD2	TRBV30	.	TRBJ2-1	14	TGTGCCTGGAGTCCGGGACTAGGGGATGATGAGCAGTTCTTC	CAWSPGLGDDEQFF
TRBD1	TRBV5-1	.	TRBJ1-6	16	TGCGCCAGCAGCTCCCGGGACAGGGGGCCGCAATCACCCCTCCACTTT	CASSSRDRGPQSPLHF
TRBD2	TRBV7-2	.	TRBJ2-5	14	TGTGCCAGCAGCTTTAGCGGGGGGGCCGAGTCCCAGTACTTC	CASSFSGGAESQYF
TRBD2	TRBV19	.	TRBJ2-7	14	TGTGCCAGTAGTATGCAAGCGGGAGTCAACGAGCAGTACTTC	CASSMQAGVNEQYF
.	TRBV10-2	few	TRBJ1-1	13	TGCGCCAGCAGTGACTGGGGGGACACTGAAGCTTTCTTT	CASSDWGDTEAFF
.	TRBV18	.	TRBJ2-7	15	TGTGCCAGCTCACCACCGTCCTACAGGGCCCACGAGCAGTACTTC	CASSPPSYRAHEQYF
TRBD1	TRBV7-2	.	TRBJ1-1	14	TGTGCCAGCAGCTTAGGACAGGGGAGTACTGAAGCTTTCTTT	CASSLGQGSTEAFF